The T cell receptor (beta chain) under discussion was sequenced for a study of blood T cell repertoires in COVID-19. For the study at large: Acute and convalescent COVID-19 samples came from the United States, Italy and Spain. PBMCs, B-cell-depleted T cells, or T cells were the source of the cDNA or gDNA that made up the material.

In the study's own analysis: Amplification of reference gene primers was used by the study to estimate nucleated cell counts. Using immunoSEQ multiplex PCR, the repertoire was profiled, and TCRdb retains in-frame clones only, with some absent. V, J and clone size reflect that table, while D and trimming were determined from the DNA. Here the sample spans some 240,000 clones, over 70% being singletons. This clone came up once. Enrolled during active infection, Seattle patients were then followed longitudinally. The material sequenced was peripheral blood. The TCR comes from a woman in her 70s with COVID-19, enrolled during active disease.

CDR3 region: CAISESWAGKNTEAFF. CDR3 coding DNA: TGTGCCATCAGTGAGTCTTGGGCAGGAAAGAACACTGAAGCTTTCTTT. The rearrangement links TRBV10-3 to TRBJ1-1; D gene unclear. Between the trimmed V and J ends, which lost 0 bases and 1 base, there was a span of 12 bases. CDR3 size: 16 residues. Germline lookup yields CDR1 ENHRY and CDR2 SYGVKD.